This is a list of T cell receptor beta chains from one sample in a study of T cell repertoires in aging, cancer and after chemotherapy. TCRdb independently ran MiXCR on the multiplex PCR reads; one entry per CDR3 protein. The sample includes approximately 6,000 distinct CDR3 sequences, under 35% of them seen just once. Sequencing input: blood. These receptors were collected from a human donor with a blood cancer. Each CDR3 is given without its conserved first and last residue. The order of the fields is J gene, clone size, V gene, CDR3 protein. A row's size may be missing; if present it is once, few, many or a size class.

TRBJ2-7	medium-sized	TRBV29-1	SVEHSQGYEQY
TRBJ2-7	NA	TRBV5-6	ASSHTSNWERGTYEQY
TRBJ2-2	NA	TRBV5-6	VSSLSVAGVGGELF
TRBJ2-7	few	TRBV5-6	ASSPGLAGSKEQY
TRBJ1-5	NA	TRBV27	ASSLLGIGQPQH
TRBJ1-1	NA	TRBV19	ASSLRGKGGNTEAF
TRBJ2-2	few	TRBV27	ASSWNTGELF
TRBJ1-4	few	TRBV6-6	ASSPRQGATNEKLF
TRBJ2-3	NA	TRBV27	ASSYSHGDYTDTQY
TRBJ1-6	NA	TRBV4-2	ASSQDKVGGPLH
TRBJ2-1	NA	TRBV27	ASSLSGGVASRQF
TRBJ2-1	medium-sized	TRBV7-6	ASSLVVAGRNNEQF
TRBJ2-5	few	TRBV5-4	ASSIGRAGGETQY
TRBJ1-1	NA	TRBV18	ASSSLRENTEAF
TRBJ2-3	NA	TRBV20-1	SAVRGGGADTQY
TRBJ1-2	few	TRBV12-3/TRBV12-4	ASRRRPDGLYGYT
TRBJ2-1	medium-sized	TRBV15	ATSRTGDTYNEQF
TRBJ2-7	NA	TRBV5-4	ASSLTVTGASYEQY
TRBJ2-2	NA	TRBV6-1	ASMTGNTGELF
TRBJ2-2	medium-sized	TRBV5-6	ASSEGGATGELF
TRBJ1-1	NA	TRBV10-3	AISVQVNTEAF
TRBJ1-1	once	TRBV7-9	ASSVSDRIY
TRBJ2-7	NA	TRBV6-2/TRBV6-3	ASSYGSLYEQY
TRBJ2-3	few	TRBV30	ACYTDPKTWY
TRBJ2-2	NA	TRBV30	AWSIGISPLDAGELF
TRBJ1-6	NA	TRBV11-3	ASSQIQGRNSYNSPLH